This TCR beta chain was sequenced during a study of T cells in narcolepsy. Study-wide points: Autoreactive clonotypes reportedly recurred in blood of same and different patients, not controls. Autoreactive clone sequences were missing from some blood memory CD4+ repertoires.

Libraries were prepared by immunoSEQ multiplex PCR; TCRdb keeps only in-frame clonotypes and omits some of them. The sample yields about 24,000 clones, less than 65% seen once. The CDR3 has 16 amino acids. V lost 0 bases to trimming and J lost 3 bases, with 11 bases between them. CDR1 is LGHNA, CDR2 YSLEER, per germline. With respect to this clone: What it binds is not known.

The sample comprised memory (CD45RA-) CD4+ T cells from blood. The rearrangement joins TRBV4-3 to TRBJ1-4, with D perhaps TRBD1 (5 bases). The clonotype comes from a human donor in good health. As DNA, the CDR3 is TGCGCCAGCAGCCAAGATGGGGGACTATCTAATGAAAAACTGTTTTTT. Translating it yields CASSQDGGLSNEKLFF.